The next 31 T cell receptor beta chains were all read from a single sample in a study of human T cells and chemical hapten exposure. TCRdb re-analysed the RACE reads in MiXCR, keeping a single row per CDR3 protein. The sample lists about 89,000 distinct CDR3 sequences; about 10% were seen once. Time point here: pre-sensitization, week 0. As to treatment: therapeutic diphenylcyclopropenone sensitization with weekly scalp DPC. The starting material was whole blood, obtained in connection with sensitization to the hapten diphenylcyclopropenone (DPC). These receptors were collected from a woman in her fifties or sixties with alopecia areata. Some clones in this sample may be carry-over from other donors' samples.

This clonotype has at least ten counts. The chain employs TRBV7-9 and TRBJ2-1; D is perhaps TRBD1 or TRBD2 (6 bases each). The CDR3 extends over 12 amino acids. Per germline, CDR1 SEHNR and CDR2 FQNEAQ (reference sequence). V was clipped by 10 bases and J by 9 bases, with 16 bases between them. The CDR3 here is CAIRSGAGEQFF. DNA for the CDR3: TGTGCCATACGCTCGGGGGCTGGTGAGCAGTTCTTC.

This sequence joins TRBV19 and TRBJ2-7; D is perhaps TRBD1 or TRBD2 (6 bases each). V was pared by 2 bases and J by 3 bases, with 20 bases between. This CDR3 spans 17 amino acids. CDR1 and CDR2 from the germline V gene are LNHDA and SQIVND (reference sequence). The CDR3 loop is CASSIYPPLGGLYEQYF. The CDR3, as DNA: TGTGCCAGTAGTATATACCCCCCTCTCGGGGGCCTCTACGAGCAGTACTTC.

This clonotype showed up many times. The CDR3 sequence is CASTQLGLSGGSYNEQFF. The CDR3 nucleotides are TGTGCCAGCACCCAACTCGGGCTTAGCGGGGGTTCCTACAATGAGCAGTTCTTC. J is TRBJ2-1 and V is TRBV6-5; 9 bases map to TRBD2. The CDR3 is 18 residues long. CDR1 and CDR2 (germline): MNHEY, SVGAGI. V dropped 7 bases and J dropped 1; count of bases not matched to a gene: 14.

This clonotype occurred many times. J is TRBJ2-5 and V is TRBV5-1; 8 bases fit TRBD2. Germline V gives CDR1 SGHRS, CDR2 YFSETQ. This CDR3 has 14 residues. V shed 4 bases, J shed 2 bases, and the junction held 4 bases outside the gene matches. CDR3 bases: TGCGCCAGCAGCATCCGCGGGGGGCAAGAGACCCAGTACTTC. It is translated as CASSIRGGQETQYF.

V usage is TRBV12-5 and J usage is TRBJ2-1; 9 bases are shared with TRBD1. V trimming: 5 bases; J trimming: 10 bases; junction bases outside the gene matches: 15. Germline V lookup: CDR1 LGHNT, CDR2 FRNRAP. The CDR3 contains 16 residues. The CDR3 sequence is CASGTDAGTGSGEQFF. The CDR3 DNA reads as TGTGCTAGTGGTACGGATGCGGGGACAGGGTCTGGCGAGCAGTTCTTC.

This chain links TRBV18 with TRBJ2-1; D may be TRBD1 (5 bases). CDR1 KGHSH and CDR2 LQKENI come from the germline V gene. The CDR3 loop spans 14 amino acids. The V and J ends lost 5 bases and 7 bases respectively, with 15 bases between them. In DNA form, the CDR3 reads TGTGCCAGCTCAAATCAGGCAGGGCTAAATGAGCAGTTCTTC. It encodes CASSNQAGLNEQFF.

This clonotype was counted many times. The chain carries TRBV5-1 and TRBJ1-1, with D unclear. The CDR3 contains 13 residues. Trimming shortened V by 3 bases and J by 8 bases, and 14 bases separated the two germline ends. The germline V gene encodes CDR1 SGHRS and CDR2 YFSETQ. This CDR3 is CASSSTSGGEAFF. DNA for the CDR3: TGCGCCAGCAGCTCCACCTCGGGCGGAGAAGCTTTCTTT.

This clonotype occurred a few times. V usage is TRBV30 and J usage is TRBJ2-2; the D gene is possibly TRBD1 (6 bases). Trimming pared 1 base from V and 8 bases from J, leaving 11 bases between. The length of the CDR3 is 13 residues. Germline V gene lookup returns CDR1 GTSNPN and CDR2 SVGIG (reference sequence). CDR3 coding DNA: TGTGCCTGGAGTGGACAGGCCCGGGGGGAGCTGTTTTTT. Encoded protein: CAWSGQARGELFF. The complete variable domain, with remaining parts taken from reference TRBV30 and TRBJ2-2, reads SQTIHQWPATLVQPVGSPLSLECTVEGTSNPNLYWYRQAAGRGLQLLFYSVGIGQISSEVPQNLSASRPQDRQFILSSKKLLLSDSGFYLCAWSGQARGELFFGEGSRLTVL.

In this sample, this clonotype turned up a few times. This chain uses TRBV7-8 with TRBJ2-7; D gene ambiguous. This CDR3 is 17 amino acids long. V was clipped by 5 bases and J by 4 bases, with 24 bases between them. The germline V gene has CDR1 SGHVS and CDR2 FQNEAQ. For the CDR3, the DNA is TGTGCCAGCAGCCGTGAACCTAACCCGTCACGATTTTACGAGCAGTACTTC. It specifies CASSREPNPSRFYEQYF. The whole variable domain, filled in from reference TRBV7-8 and TRBJ2-7, reads GAGVSQSPRYKVAKRGQDVALRCDPISGHVSLFWYQQALGQGPEFLTYFQNEAQLDKSGLPSDRFFAERPEGSVSTLKIQRTQQEDSAVYLCASSREPNPSRFYEQYFGPGTRLTVT.

The chain couples TRBV20-1 to TRBJ2-3; 9 bases are a match to TRBD2. The CDR3 contains 13 residues. CDR1 is DFQATT and CDR2 is SNEGSKA in the germline V gene (reference sequence). The V segment lost 6 bases and the J segment 0 bases; nucleotides outside the gene matches: 1. This CDR3 is CSALAGSTDTQYF. The DNA for the CDR3 is TGCAGTGCGCTAGCGGGGAGCACAGATACGCAGTATTTT.

The rearrangement joins TRBV6-1 to TRBJ1-2; D may be TRBD1 (6 bases). The CDR3 totals 16 residues. Germline V gene sequence: CDR1 MNHNS, CDR2 SASEGT. V was trimmed by 6 bases and J by 0 bases, leaving 17 bases between them. The CDR3 coding sequence is TGTGCCAGCAGATCTGGGGGGGCTGGTGCTAACTATGGCTACACCTTC. This codes for CASRSGGAGANYGYTF.

This clonotype was recorded many times. The chain has TRBV7-3 and TRBJ2-6, with D hard to call. The germline V and J ends were trimmed by 3 bases and 4 bases, with 10 bases remaining between them. CDR1 and CDR2 from the germline V gene are SGHTA and FQGTGA. There are 15 residues in the CDR3. This CDR3 is CASSLEPWGANVLTF. The CDR3 bases are TGTGCCAGCAGCTTGGAACCGTGGGGGGCCAACGTCCTGACTTTC.

This clonotype was counted many times. V is TRBV10-1 and J is TRBJ2-1, with D uncertain. This CDR3 contains 13 residues. With 2 bases removed from V and 3 bases from J, the gap between germline ends came to 5 bases. Germline loops: CDR1 WNHNN, CDR2 SYGVQD (reference sequence). This CDR3 reads CASSEDYYNEQFF. CDR3 coding DNA: TGCGCCAGCAGTGAGGATTACTACAATGAGCAGTTCTTC.

V and J are TRBV12-5 and TRBJ1-5; TRBD1 might be the D (6 bases). V lost 6 bases, J lost 4 bases, and 10 bases lay in between. From germline, CDR1 is LGHNT and CDR2 FRNRAP. The CDR3 contains 13 residues. The CDR3 nucleotides read TGTGCTAGTGGAGGACAGACGAATCAGCCCCAGCATTTT. Translated, it gives CASGGQTNQPQHF.

This clonotype was picked up many times. V usage is TRBV5-1 and J usage is TRBJ1-1; D is perhaps TRBD1 (5 bases). Trimming removed 2 bases from V and 3 bases from J, with 11 bases in between. The CDR3 is 14 amino acids. CDR1 is SGHRS, CDR2 YFSETQ, per germline. The CDR3 here is CASSFRGTDTEAFF. The DNA for the CDR3 is TGCGCCAGCAGCTTTCGGGGGACGGACACTGAAGCTTTCTTT.

This clonotype was recorded many times. The V gene is TRBV5-1, the J gene TRBJ1-2; 9 bases are shared with TRBD1. CDR1 is SGHRS, CDR2 YFSETQ, per germline. V trimming: 1 base; J trimming: 3 bases; junction bases outside the gene matches: 4. There are 15 residues in the CDR3. The CDR3 region is CASSLWTGVDYGYTF. The CDR3 coding sequence is TGCGCCAGCAGCTTGTGGACAGGGGTTGACTATGGCTACACCTTC.

This clonotype was detected many times. This CDR3 is CASSFGDQETQYF. Here the CDR3 DNA reads TGTGCCAGCAGCTTCGGGGACCAAGAGACCCAGTACTTC. This chain links TRBV7-3 with TRBJ2-5; possibly TRBD2 for D (5 bases). Germline assignment: CDR1 SGHTA and CDR2 FQGTGA. The V end was cut by 3 bases, the J end by 0 bases, with 5 bases between. The CDR3 totals 13 residues.

The chain joins TRBV19 to TRBJ1-5; D call uncertain. Between the trimmed V and J ends, which lost 0 bases and 6 bases, there was a span of 15 bases. The length of the CDR3 is 16 residues. The germline V gene encodes CDR1 LNHDA and CDR2 SQIVND (reference sequence). The DNA for the CDR3 is TGTGCCAGTAGTATAGATCGAGGCTCGAGGGCTCAGCCCCAGCATTTT. Amino acids: CASSIDRGSRAQPQHF.

V usage is TRBV5-1 and J usage is TRBJ2-5, with TRBD1 matching over 7 bases. This CDR3 region has 15 residues. V lost 0 bases and J lost 2; bases outside the gene matches: 4. CDR1 is SGHRS and CDR2 is YFSETQ in the germline V gene. The CDR3 DNA follows: TGCGCCAGCAGCTTGGGGGGGACAGAACAAGAGACCCAGTACTTC. It translates to CASSLGGTEQETQYF.

In its sample, this clonotype was seen a few times. The chain has TRBV6-2 or TRBV6-3 and TRBJ1-1; no definite D call. The CDR3 sequence is 14 residues long. The germline gives CDR1 MNHEY, CDR2 SVGEGT. V lost 6 bases and J 2 bases, leaving 13 bases between the germline ends. The CDR3, as DNA: TGTGCCAGCAGGGTCACACGGGCCAACACTGAAGCTTTCTTT. It yields the protein CASRVTRANTEAFF.

The sample holds many counts of this clonotype. The chain carries TRBV12-3 or TRBV12-4 and TRBJ1-6, with 7 bases fitting TRBD1. The ends lost 8 bases at V and 6 bases at J; junction bases unmatched: 4. CDR3 length: 13 amino acids. This CDR3 is CASLQGGNSPLHF. Written as DNA, the CDR3 is TGTGCCAGCTTGCAGGGGGGTAATTCACCCCTCCACTTT.

This chain links TRBV7-2 with TRBJ2-7, with TRBD1 identical over 7 bases. The CDR3 runs to 16 residues. CDR1 is SGHTA and CDR2 is FQGNSA in the germline V gene. The V segment lost 4 bases and the J segment 2 bases; nucleotides outside the gene matches: 11. Written as DNA, the CDR3 is TGTGCCAGCAGCTGGAGCCGGGACAGTCATACCTACGAGCAGTACTTC. This sequence encodes CASSWSRDSHTYEQYF.

Ten or more counts support this clonotype. The chain is built from TRBV27 and TRBJ2-7, with 10 nucleotides matching TRBD1. Trimming at V came to 6 bases and at J to 2 bases, leaving 7 bases not matched to a gene. This CDR3 has 15 residues. Germline V gene sequence: CDR1 MNHEY, CDR2 SMNVEV (reference sequence). The CDR3, as DNA: TGTGCCAGCAGCCTGGGACAGGGGTTCGCCTACGAGCAGTACTTC. Translation: CASSLGQGFAYEQYF.

This clonotype has a handful of counts. The rearrangement uses TRBV29-1 and TRBJ2-5; the D gene is possibly TRBD1 (6 bases). Germline V lookup: CDR1 SQVTM, CDR2 ANQGSEA. This CDR3 has 18 residues. Trimming took off 2 bases at V and 4 bases at J, with 26 bases between the two ends. The CDR3 protein is CSVEPSSPHTGPPETQYF. CDR3 sequence (DNA): TGCAGCGTTGAACCGTCGTCCCCTCATACAGGGCCCCCAGAGACCCAGTACTTC.

This clonotype was picked up a small number of times. V gene TRBV6-1 combines with J gene TRBJ2-7; D might be TRBD1 (5 bases). The ends were cut back, 6 bases at V and 6 bases at J, with 30 bases in the middle. Per the germline V gene, CDR1 is MNHNS and CDR2 is SASEGT. The CDR3 spans 18 residues. CDR3 nucleotides: TGTGCCAGCAGGAGCATCCCCTCCACCGGGCAGGGTAATGGCGAGCAGTACTTC. This encodes CASRSIPSTGQGNGEQYF.

This clonotype was seen only a few times. The CDR3 DNA is TGTGCCAGCAGTGAATCCAGGGGGGCGAGAGTAGGAGATCAGCCCCAGCATTTT. Translating it yields CASSESRGARVGDQPQHF. The chain has TRBV6-1 and TRBJ1-5; 7 bases are shared with TRBD1. Trimming removed 2 bases from V and 5 bases from J; junction bases left unmatched: 15. Germline V CDR1 and CDR2: MNHNS, SASEGT. CDR3 length equals 18 residues.

This clonotype was found many times. The chain has TRBV7-9 and TRBJ1-1; D remains ambiguous. The CDR3 is 14 amino acids. V was cut by 6 bases and J by 2 bases, with 13 bases left in between. Looked up from germline, CDR1 is SEHNR and CDR2 is FQNEAQ (reference sequence). CDR3 region: CASSFPGANTEAFF. The CDR3 bases are TGTGCCAGCAGTTTTCCTGGTGCTAACACTGAAGCTTTCTTT.

This clonotype was detected only a few times. The chain couples TRBV11-2 to TRBJ1-2, with 8 bases that match TRBD1. With V trimmed by 4 bases and J by 6 bases, 10 bases remained unmatched. The CDR3 covers 15 residues. Germline assignment: CDR1 SGHAT and CDR2 FQNNGV. The CDR3 coding sequence is TGTGCCAGCAGCTCCCTCGGACAGGGAAGGCATGGCTACACCTTC. Translation: CASSSLGQGRHGYTF.

This clonotype was observed many times. V gene TRBV12-3 or TRBV12-4 combines with J gene TRBJ2-7; 7 bases are shared with TRBD1. V dropped 6 bases and J dropped 3; count of bases not matched to a gene: 8. The CDR3 is made up of 14 amino acids. The CDR3 here is CASSLDRVRYEQYF. In DNA form, the CDR3 reads TGTGCCAGCAGCCTCGACAGGGTTCGCTACGAGCAGTACTTC.

This clonotype was counted many times. J is TRBJ1-2 and V is TRBV30; D call uncertain. The V end lost 3 bases, the J end lost 1 base, and 9 bases lay between the germline ends. Per the germline V gene, CDR1 is GTSNPN and CDR2 is SVGIG (reference sequence). CDR3 length: 13 residues. The CDR3 protein is CAWSGGVNYGYTF. The CDR3 bases are TGTGCCTGGAGCGGAGGTGTTAACTATGGCTACACCTTC.

J is TRBJ2-6 and V is TRBV4-2; the D is unclear. The CDR3 is 18 residues long. V was shortened by 4 bases and J by 2 bases, with 18 bases between the two germline ends. Germline CDR1 is LGHNA and CDR2 is YNFKEQ. The CDR3: CASSRRVGPVPGANVLTF. The CDR3, as DNA: TGTGCCAGCAGCCGACGGGTCGGGCCCGTTCCTGGGGCCAACGTCCTGACTTTC.